Listed below are T cell receptor beta chains from one sample, sequenced in a study of T cells in Graves' hyperthyroidism and ophthalmopathy. TCRdb reprocessed the multiplex PCR reads with MiXCR, giving one entry per CDR3 protein. The sample lists about 320,000 distinct CDR3 sequences, roughly 15% occurring once. The sample taken for sequencing was blood. The receptors were sampled from a man aged 30 to 45 with Graves' hyperthyroidism. Both conserved end residues are part of each CDR3. The order of the fields is V gene, clone size, D gene, J gene, CDR3 DNA, CDR3 protein. D genes are given only for firm matches. Some rows mark clone size as missing; the rest say once, few, many or name a class of expanded clone.

TRBV25-1	-	-	TRBJ1-2	TGTGCCAGCAGTGAATTCCGGACAGATGGCTACACCTTC	CASSEFRTDGYTF
TRBV6-1	many	-	TRBJ2-3	TGTGCCAGCAGTGAAGGGGGACCTTGGGACACAGATACGCAGTATTTT	CASSEGGPWDTDTQYF
TRBV12-3/TRBV12-4	many	-	TRBJ2-1	TGTGCCAGCAGTTTACTACTAGGCGGTTTGAATGAGCAGTTCTTC	CASSLLLGGLNEQFF
TRBV7-9	-	-	TRBJ2-1	TGTGCCAGCAGCTTAGAATACCGATCCTACGAGCAGTTCTTC	CASSLEYRSYEQFF
TRBV28	many	-	TRBJ2-7	TGTGCCAGCAGTCAGGGTACCCACGAGCAGTACTTC	CASSQGTHEQYF
TRBV5-1	many	TRBD2	TRBJ2-5	TGCGCCAGCAGCTTGGGGCCAGCGGGAAGACAAGAGACCCAGTACTTC	CASSLGPAGRQETQYF
TRBV9	few	TRBD1	TRBJ1-1	TGTGCCAGCAGCGTCGGACAGGGCGGCACTGAAGCTTTCTTT	CASSVGQGGTEAFF
TRBV18	few	TRBD2	TRBJ2-2	TGTGCCAGCTCACCCCGAACGCTAGCGGGAGTTTCAACCGGGGAGCTGTTTTTT	CASSPRTLAGVSTGELFF
TRBV18	many	-	TRBJ2-2	TGTGCCAGCTCACCAGCTGCCGGGGAGCTGTTTTTT	CASSPAAGELFF
TRBV14	many	-	TRBJ2-3	TGTGCCAGCAGCCAAGCACTCAGAGATACGCAGTATTTT	CASSQALRDTQYF
TRBV4-1	few	TRBD2	TRBJ2-7	TGCGCCAGCAGCCAAGGGACTAGCGGGATCTACGAGCAGTACTTC	CASSQGTSGIYEQYF
TRBV12-3/TRBV12-4	many	-	TRBJ2-6	TGTGCCAGCAGCTTCCCGTGGGGCTCTGGGGCCAACGTCCTGACTTTC	CASSFPWGSGANVLTF
TRBV4-1	-	-	TRBJ1-2	TGCGCCAGCAGGCTTCTAGCTCTCTCGGGCTATGGCTACACCTTC	CASRLLALSGYGYTF
TRBV12-3/TRBV12-4	many	TRBD1	TRBJ2-1	TGTGCCAGCAGTCTTGGACAGGGGGATGTCAATGAGCAGTTCTTC	CASSLGQGDVNEQFF
TRBV2	many	-	TRBJ2-7	TGTGCCAGCAGACCTTCGAGCTGGGCGAGCTACGAGCAGTACTTC	CASRPSSWASYEQYF
TRBV13	-	-	TRBJ2-7	TGTGCCAGCAGCTTAGATTGGGGCGGCGAGCAGTACTTC	CASSLDWGGEQYF
TRBV5-1	many	TRBD1	TRBJ2-7	TGCGCCAGCAGCGCTGGACAGGGAGTGTACGAGCAGTACTTC	CASSAGQGVYEQYF
TRBV6-4	-	-	TRBJ1-6	TGTGCCAGCAGTGACAGGGAGACAGGCTATTCACCCCTCCACTTT	CASSDRETGYSPLHF
TRBV12-3/TRBV12-4	-	TRBD2	TRBJ2-1	TGTGCCAGCAGCCAGGGACTACGAAATGAGCAGTTCTTC	CASSQGLRNEQFF
TRBV20-1	few	-	TRBJ2-1	TGCAGTGCTAGAGGAATAGCCCTAAGCTCCTACAATGAGCAGTTCTTC	CSARGIALSSYNEQFF
TRBV7-2	many	-	TRBJ2-7	TGTGCCAGCAGCCCTAATGCAGGCTTCTACGAGCAGTACTTC	CASSPNAGFYEQYF
TRBV2	-	TRBD1	TRBJ1-2	TGTGCCAGCAGTGAGCCGGGACAGGGGAGCGGCTGCACCTTC	CASSEPGQGSGCTF
TRBV29-1	few	-	TRBJ2-7	TGCAGCGCACGAAAAAGCTCCTACGAGCAGTACTTC	CSARKSSYEQYF
TRBV12-3/TRBV12-4	many	-	TRBJ2-2	TGTGCCAGCAGCTTAAACAGGGAGGTGACCGGGGAGCTGTTTTTT	CASSLNREVTGELFF
TRBV7-8	few	TRBD2	TRBJ2-7	TGTGCCAGCGGCCTTGCGGGAGGCGACGAGCAGTACTTC	CASGLAGGDEQYF
TRBV4-1	few	-	TRBJ2-7	TGCGCCAGCAGCCAAGGTTTAGTTTCCTACGAGCAGTACTTC	CASSQGLVSYEQYF
TRBV19	-	-	TRBJ1-5	TGTGCCAGTAGGGGCAATTATGGGGGGCTCAATCAGCCCCAGCATTTT	CASRGNYGGLNQPQHF
TRBV24-1	few	-	TRBJ2-2	TGTGCCACCAGTGACCCCCCTGGCGGTTTCCCGGAGCTGTTTTTT	CATSDPPGGFPELFF
TRBV15	-	-	TRBJ2-7	TGTGCCACCAAGACAGGGGACTACTCCTACGAGCAGTACTTC	CATKTGDYSYEQYF
TRBV3-1	-	-	TRBJ2-5	TGTGCCAGCAGCCAACCCGGGACTCCAGAGACCCAGTACTTC	CASSQPGTPETQYF
TRBV20-1	many	-	TRBJ2-2	TGCAGTGCTAGGTCCGCGAACACCGGGGAGCTGTTTTTT	CSARSANTGELFF
TRBV30	-	TRBD1	TRBJ2-7	TGTGCCTCCACAGGACAGGGCTCCTACGAGCAGTACTTC	CASTGQGSYEQYF
TRBV7-6	-	-	TRBJ2-5	TGTGCCAGCAGCTGGACCCATCAAGAGACCCAGTACTTC	CASSWTHQETQYF
TRBV5-1	-	TRBD1	TRBJ1-1	TGCGCCAGCAGCTTGACAGGGGGCCCGGGGACTGAAGCTTTCTTT	CASSLTGGPGTEAFF
TRBV5-1	few	-	TRBJ2-7	TGCGCCAGCAGCAGGGACCCCGCCTACGGCGAGCAGTACTTC	CASSRDPAYGEQYF
TRBV12-3/TRBV12-4	many	-	TRBJ1-3	TGTGCCAGCAGTTTCCAGTTCAGAACTGGAAACACCATATATTTT	CASSFQFRTGNTIYF
TRBV5-4	few	TRBD1	TRBJ2-7	TGTGCCAGCAGCTCCGGGACAGGTAACTACGAGCTGTACTTC	CASSSGTGNYELYF
TRBV2	few	TRBD2	TRBJ2-7	TGTGCCAGCAGAGCCCGACTAGCGGGAGGGCCAAAGAACGAGCAGTACTTC	CASRARLAGGPKNEQYF
TRBV18	many	-	TRBJ2-5	TGTGCCAGCTCTCCAGGTGACAAGGGAGAGACCCAGTACTTC	CASSPGDKGETQYF
TRBV20-1	-	-	TRBJ2-3	TGCAGTGCTAGTCCCGGGCTTTGGGGAGATACGCAGTATTTT	CSASPGLWGDTQYF
TRBV5-1	-	-	TRBJ2-3	TGCGCCAACAGCCTACAGGGAGATACGCAGTATTTT	CANSLQGDTQYF
TRBV5-1	-	-	TRBJ1-1	TGCGCCAGCACAACGTCCGGGGCGGAGAACACTGAAGCTTTCTTT	CASTTSGAENTEAFF
TRBV2	many	-	TRBJ2-7	TGTGCCAGCAGTGAACAACAGGGAATAGCCTCCTACGAGCAGTACTTC	CASSEQQGIASYEQYF
TRBV18	many	-	TRBJ1-2	TGTGCCAGCTCACCACTAGGGTCGGATGGCTACACCTTC	CASSPLGSDGYTF
TRBV5-1	many	-	TRBJ2-2	TGCGCCAGCAGCTTGTTGAATCCCGGGGAGCTGTTTTTT	CASSLLNPGELFF
TRBV19	-	-	TRBJ1-5	TGTGCCAGTAGTATTGCCGTCGGGTGGATGCAGCCCCAGCATTTT	CASSIAVGWMQPQHF
TRBV20-1	few	TRBD1	TRBJ2-7	TGCAGTGCCTATCATCCGGGACAGGGGGGTAACGAGCAGTACTTC	CSAYHPGQGGNEQYF
TRBV20-1	few	-	TRBJ2-5	TGCAGTGCTTCTCCGGGACACCGCCAGGAGACCCAGTACTTC	CSASPGHRQETQYF
TRBV18	few	TRBD2	TRBJ2-3	TGTGCCAGCTCACCGGTTACTCGGGAGGGCCGTAGCACAGATACGCAGTATTTT	CASSPVTREGRSTDTQYF
TRBV11-1	few	TRBD1	TRBJ2-1	TGTGCCAGCAGCACCGGGACAGGGTACAATGAGCAGTTCTTC	CASSTGTGYNEQFF
TRBV28	-	-	TRBJ2-7	TGTGCCAGCAGTTCTACACCCGGACCCTACTACGAGCAGTACTTC	CASSSTPGPYYEQYF
TRBV11-1	few	-	TRBJ2-1	TGCGCCAGCAGCCTTGGAGGGGCTTACCAAATTTCCAATGAGCAGTTCTTC	CASSLGGAYQISNEQFF
TRBV6-5	many	-	TRBJ1-1	TGTGCCAGCAGTTACTCCCGCTATCTAAAAGAGAACACTGAAGCTTTCTTT	CASSYSRYLKENTEAFF